This passage covers 32 T cell receptor beta chains from one sample sequenced in a study of blood T cell repertoires in COVID-19. TCRdb's copy holds only in-frame clones and misses some; the assay was immunoSEQ multiplex PCR. The sample has a few hundred thousand clones, about 85% seen once. Sequencing was performed on peripheral blood. Every receptor here comes from a man aged 18-30 years with active or convalescent COVID-19.

The V call is TRBV6-5, the J call TRBJ1-2; no definite D call. CDR1 and CDR2 from the germline V gene are MNHEY and SVGAGI. The CDR3 totals 13 residues. Trimming shortened V by 0 bases and J by 11 bases, and 13 bases separated the two germline ends. This CDR3 reads CASSYSNNAGYTF. CDR3 nucleotides: TGTGCCAGCAGTTACTCGAATAACGCCGGGTACACCTTC.

This clone appeared a few times. The chain is built from TRBV27 and TRBJ1-1; TRBD1 matches at 9 bases. Germline loops: CDR1 MNHEY, CDR2 SMNVEV (reference sequence). The CDR3 is 15 residues long. The junction had 8 bases not matched to a gene; V was cut back by 1 base and J by 8 bases. CDR3 in amino acids: CASSLYPGQGSEAFF. The CDR3 DNA is TGTGCCAGCAGTTTATACCCGGGACAGGGTTCCGAAGCTTTCTTT.

V and J are TRBV6-5 and TRBJ2-5, with 7 bases matching TRBD2. The CDR3 contains 15 residues. The V gene end was trimmed by 0 bases and the J gene end by 5 bases; junction bases not matched to a gene: 6. Looked up from germline, CDR1 is MNHEY and CDR2 is SVGAGI. The CDR3 coding sequence is TGTGCCAGCAGTTACTCGAATGGAGCGGGGGAGACCCAGTACTTC. Amino acids: CASSYSNGAGETQYF.

The chain employs TRBV11-2 and TRBJ2-5; 8 nucleotides line up with TRBD1. Per the germline V gene, CDR1 is SGHAT and CDR2 is FQNNGV. The CDR3 is 20 amino acids. V was clipped by 0 bases and J by 5 bases; unmatched bases: 20. DNA for the CDR3: TGTGCCAGCAGCTTAGATCACGCCAAACTCCGGACAGGGTTAAGGGAGACCCAGTACTTC. As protein: CASSLDHAKLRTGLRETQYF.

The chain links TRBV6-5 to TRBJ2-2; the D gene is possibly TRBD1 (6 bases). Germline CDR1 MNHEY, CDR2 SVGAGI. The V end lost 10 bases, the J end lost 6 bases, and 9 bases lay between the germline ends. This CDR3 spans 11 amino acids. CDR3 in amino acids: CAMRGSGELFF. In DNA, the CDR3 is TGTGCCATGAGGGGGTCCGGGGAGCTGTTTTTT.

This clone was detected a few times. The V gene is TRBV3-1 (or the pseudogene TRBV3-2), the J gene TRBJ2-5, with D possibly being TRBD2 (7 bases). Looked up from germline, CDR1 is LGHDT and CDR2 is YNNKEL (reference sequence). The CDR3 has 14 residues. V was clipped by 2 bases and J by 5 bases, with 12 bases between them. CDR3 sequence (DNA): TGTGCCAGCAGCCAATGGGGGGGCGGTGAGACCCAGTACTTC. It codes for CASSQWGGGETQYF.

The chain links TRBV5-1 to TRBJ2-5, with 7 nucleotides matching TRBD2. Trimming cost V 7 bases and J 2 bases; bases outside gene matches: 17. Germline CDR1 SGHRS, CDR2 YFSETQ. The CDR3 is 17 amino acids. CDR3 DNA: TGCGCCAGCTCAGAAAGAGCAGCGGGACTAATTCAAGAGACCCAGTACTTC. The encoded protein is CASSERAAGLIQETQYF.

This sequence joins TRBV2 and TRBJ1-5, with a tentative D call TRBD1 (5 bases). With 6 bases removed from V and 1 base from J, the gap between germline ends came to 10 bases. CDR3 length: 14 residues. CDR1 and CDR2 from the germline V gene are SNHLY and FYNNEI. The CDR3 region is CASSEQVSNQPQHF. The CDR3 region has the DNA TGTGCCAGCAGCGAACAGGTCAGCAATCAGCCCCAGCATTTT.

This chain links TRBV29-1 with TRBJ2-7; TRBD2 might be the D (6 bases). This CDR3 spans 12 amino acids. Germline CDR1 SQVTM, CDR2 ANQGSEA. Trimming cost V 3 bases and J 3 bases, with 9 bases left between them. The CDR3 DNA is TGCAGCGTTGAGCGGGGCAACTACGAGCAGTACTTC. The encoded protein is CSVERGNYEQYF.

This clone was seen just once. This chain links TRBV7-8 with TRBJ2-2; a possible D gene is TRBD2 (6 bases). This CDR3 is 16 amino acids long. Trimming cost V 2 bases and J 3 bases, with 13 bases left between them. Per the germline V gene, CDR1 is SGHVS and CDR2 is FQNEAQ. Here the CDR3 reads CASSLLGPGDTGELFF. The CDR3 DNA reads TGTGCCAGCAGCTTACTGGGGCCGGGAGACACCGGGGAGCTGTTTTTT.

The V gene is TRBV7-9, the J gene TRBJ2-3, with D perhaps TRBD2 (6 bases). The CDR3 is made up of 17 amino acids. Trimming took 0 bases from V and 1 from J, leaving 14 bases between them. Germline-derived CDR1 and CDR2 are SEHNR and FQNEAQ (reference sequence). This CDR3 reads CASSLAQYGGGTDTQYF. The DNA of the CDR3 is TGTGCCAGCAGCTTAGCTCAGTACGGAGGGGGCACAGATACGCAGTATTTT. Drawing the rest from reference TRBV7-9 and TRBJ2-3, the complete variable domain is DTGVSQNPRHKITKRGQNVTFRCDPISEHNRLYWYRQTLGQGPEFLTYFQNEAQLEKSRLLSDRFSAERPKGSFSTLEIQRTEQGDSAMYLCASSLAQYGGGTDTQYFGPGTRLTVL.

This chain connects TRBV12-5 to TRBJ2-3, with 9 bases that match TRBD2. Germline V gene lookup returns CDR1 LGHNT and CDR2 FRNRAP. The J segment lost 4 bases and the V segment lost 0 bases, leaving 11 bases of the junction unmatched. The CDR3 runs 18 residues. The CDR3, as DNA: TGTGCTAGTGGTTTGGTAAAGGACGACGCGGGGGGGCCAGATACGCAGTATTTT. It encodes CASGLVKDDAGGPDTQYF.

Points on this clone: Other nucleotide sequences from this sample produce the same CDR3. The V call is TRBV7-9, the J call TRBJ1-1; D unresolved. V was shortened by 0 bases and J by 5 bases, with 10 bases between the two germline ends. The germline V gene encodes CDR1 SEHNR and CDR2 FQNEAQ (reference sequence). The CDR3 runs to 14 residues. The CDR3 DNA reads TGTGCCAGCAGCTTAGCTAATCGGAGGACTGAAGCTTTCTTT. Its translation: CASSLANRRTEAFF.

The chain combines TRBV15 with TRBJ1-2, with 7 bases lining up with TRBD1. J lost 4 bases, V lost 3 bases, and 8 bases had no gene match. The CDR3 consists of 15 residues. Germline CDR1 and CDR2: LNHNV and YYDKDF (reference sequence). In DNA form, the CDR3 reads TGTGCCACCAGCAGCTTAAAACAGGGGAGCTATGGCTACACCTTC. Translating gives CATSSLKQGSYGYTF.

The chain uses TRBV3-1 (or the pseudogene TRBV3-2) and TRBJ1-2; D call uncertain. The CDR3 spans 18 residues. The V end was cut by 1 base, the J end by 5 bases, with 23 bases between. Germline CDR1 is LGHDT and CDR2 is YNNKEL (reference sequence). CDR3 bases: TGTGCCAGCAGCCAAGGAAGCGGACCCGCAACAACCTATTATGGCTACACCTTC. It encodes CASSQGSGPATTYYGYTF.

In DNA form, the CDR3 reads TGTGCCAGCAGCCAAACTAGCGGGGGGGCTCTTAACATTCAGTACTTC. Translating gives CASSQTSGGALNIQYF. This chain links TRBV7-2 with TRBJ2-4; 13 bases fit TRBD2. This CDR3 is built from 16 residues. Germline V CDR1 and CDR2: SGHTA, FQGNSA. The V segment lost 5 bases and the J segment 7 bases; nucleotides outside the gene matches: 8.

The rearrangement links TRBV6-5 to TRBJ1-1; 7 bases line up with TRBD1. J was trimmed by 0 bases and V by 7 bases; bases with no gene match: 5. The CDR3 is made up of 14 amino acids. Germline CDR1 is MNHEY and CDR2 is SVGAGI. The CDR3 spells CASTPGQMNTEAFF. CDR3 nucleotide sequence: TGTGCCAGCACCCCGGGACAGATGAACACTGAAGCTTTCTTT.

This chain links TRBV11-2 with TRBJ2-1; 9 bases fit TRBD2. Trimming took 1 base from V and 1 from J; bases not matched to a gene: 5. The germline gives CDR1 SGHAT, CDR2 FQNNGV. This CDR3 comprises 17 residues. The CDR3: CASSLGLAGRSYNEQFF. In DNA, the CDR3 is TGTGCCAGCAGCTTAGGTCTAGCGGGACGATCCTACAATGAGCAGTTCTTC.

The J gene is TRBJ1-4, the V gene TRBV28; 7 nucleotides align to TRBD1. This CDR3 has 15 amino acids. J lost 4 bases, V lost 3 bases, and 5 bases had no gene match. The germline V gene encodes CDR1 MDHEN and CDR2 SYDVKM. In DNA form, the CDR3 reads TGTGCCAGCAGTTTCCCCGGACAGGATAATGAAAAACTGTTTTTT. This sequence encodes CASSFPGQDNEKLFF. The whole variable domain, filled in from reference TRBV28 and TRBJ1-4, reads DVKVTQSSRYLVKRTGEKVFLECVQDMDHENMFWYRQDPGLGLRLIYFSYDVKMKEKGDIPEGYSVSREKKERFSLILESASTNQTSMYLCASSFPGQDNEKLFFGSGTQLSVL.

The sample holds one count of this clone. The chain is built from TRBV5-5 and TRBJ2-7; 8 positions match TRBD1. The CDR3 length is 14 residues. Per the germline V gene, CDR1 is SGHKS and CDR2 is YYEKEE (reference sequence). V was pared by 4 bases and J by 6 bases, with 9 bases of the junction left unmatched. The CDR3 DNA sequence: TGTGCCAGCAGCCTGACAGGGGAACGGGGCGAGCAGTACTTC. Its translation: CASSLTGERGEQYF.

The chain has TRBV4-2 and TRBJ1-1; no clear D gene. The CDR3 is 15 residues long. The V and J ends lost 1 base and 0 bases respectively, with 9 bases between them. Germline V gives CDR1 LGHNA, CDR2 YNFKEQ. CDR3 nucleotide sequence: TGTGCCAGCAGCCAAGTGGAGGGAGTGAACACTGAAGCTTTCTTT. Amino acid sequence: CASSQVEGVNTEAFF.

This clone appeared many times. The chain is built from TRBV9 and TRBJ1-2, with D possibly matching TRBD1 (5 bases). Germline assignment: CDR1 SGDLS and CDR2 YYNGEE. Deletions cut 4 bases from V and 1 base from J, with 11 bases between. The CDR3 runs to 14 residues. The CDR3 DNA reads as TGTGCCAGCAGCCCCCGACAGAATAACTATGGCTACACCTTC. Amino acids: CASSPRQNNYGYTF. Drawing the rest from reference TRBV9 and TRBJ1-2, the complete variable domain is DSGVTQTPKHLITATGQRVTLRCSPRSGDLSVYWYQQSLDQGLQFLIQYYNGEERAKGNILERFSAQQFPDLHSELNLSSLELGDSALYFCASSPRQNNYGYTFGSGTRLTVV.

The rearrangement links TRBV5-6 to TRBJ1-2; possibly TRBD1 for D (5 bases). Germline lookup yields CDR1 SGHDT and CDR2 YYEEEE. V lost 3 bases and J lost 2, with 8 bases in between. CDR3 length: 13 amino acids. The CDR3 nucleotides are TGTGCCAGCAGCTCGACAGTAAACTATGGCTACACCTTC. It translates to CASSSTVNYGYTF.

The V call is TRBV28, the J call TRBJ1-5; 7 positions match TRBD1. CDR1 is MDHEN, CDR2 SYDVKM, per germline. There are 15 residues in the CDR3. The trim removed 4 bases at V and 4 bases at J, leaving 7 bases unmatched. The CDR3 DNA sequence: TGTGCCAGCAGTTCCCGGACAGGACGAAATCAGCCCCAGCATTTT. Its translation is CASSSRTGRNQPQHF.

The chain employs TRBV6-5 and TRBJ1-1; D may be TRBD1 (5 bases). Germline CDR1 and CDR2: MNHEY and SVGAGI. The CDR3 has 14 residues. Trimming took 8 bases from V and 6 from J, leaving 19 bases between them. The CDR3 reads CASGRGEYMPEAFF. The CDR3 nucleotides read TGTGCCAGCGGTCGGGGGGAATACATGCCTGAAGCTTTCTTT.

V usage is TRBV5-6 and J usage is TRBJ2-3, with D perhaps matching TRBD2 (6 bases). Deletions cut 5 bases from V and 4 bases from J, with 14 bases between. This CDR3 has 14 residues. Germline CDR1 is SGHDT and CDR2 is YYEEEE. The CDR3 coding sequence is TGTGCCAGCAGAAGAAGGGGCGGGGCAGATACGCAGTATTTT. Protein product: CASRRRGGADTQYF.

J is TRBJ2-2 and V is TRBV5-3, with 11 bases aligning to TRBD2. TRBV5-3 is noted as an ORF with a role that remains uncertain. V shed 7 bases and J 1 base; nucleotides not matched to a gene: 12. This CDR3 has 18 residues. Written as DNA, the CDR3 is TGTGCCAGAGGGTTCTCCGGGACTAGCGGAGGGAACACCGGGGAGCTGTTTTTT. Encoded protein: CARGFSGTSGGNTGELFF.

The rearrangement uses TRBV6-5 and TRBJ1-1, with D perhaps matching TRBD1 (5 bases). V shed 5 bases and J shed 1 base, with 14 bases lying between them. Per germline, CDR1 MNHEY and CDR2 SVGAGI. There are 15 residues in the CDR3. The CDR3 coding sequence is TGTGCCAGCAGTCCCTTATTCGGACAGAACACTGAAGCTTTCTTT. This codes for CASSPLFGQNTEAFF.

This clone was recorded a few times. Distinct nucleotide sequences in the sample also encode this CDR3. The chain employs TRBV5-1 and TRBJ1-4; 8 bases fit TRBD1. Trimming removed 0 bases from V and 8 bases from J; junction bases left unmatched: 6. The CDR3 totals 15 residues. Germline CDR1 and CDR2: SGHRS and YFSETQ. The CDR3 loop is CASSLAGQGGEKLFF. In nucleotides, the CDR3 is TGCGCCAGCAGCTTGGCCGGACAGGGAGGGGAAAAACTGTTTTTT. The whole variable domain, filled in from reference TRBV5-1 and TRBJ1-4, reads KAGVTQTPRYLIKTRGQQVTLSCSPISGHRSVSWYQQTPGQGLQFLFEYFSETQRNKGNFPGRFSGRQFSNSRSEMNVSTLELGDSALYLCASSLAGQGGEKLFFGSGTQLSVL.

This chain connects TRBV28 to TRBJ1-4; D is perhaps TRBD1 (5 bases). Germline V gene sequence: CDR1 MDHEN, CDR2 SYDVKM. This CDR3 contains 12 residues. V was clipped by 6 bases and J by 4 bases, with 6 bases between them. Written as DNA, the CDR3 is TGTGCCAGCAGAGGGGTTAATGAAAAACTGTTTTTT. Translating gives CASRGVNEKLFF.

The CDR3 DNA reads as TGTGCCATCTGGGACAGGGGGCAAGGCTCTGGAAACACCATATATTTT. Translation: CAIWDRGQGSGNTIYF. This chain joins TRBV10-3 and TRBJ1-3; 12 bases are shared with TRBD1. The CDR3 extends over 16 amino acids. Trimming at V came to 8 bases and at J to 0 bases, leaving 5 bases not matched to a gene. Germline values: CDR1 ENHRY, CDR2 SYGVKD.

This clone is a singleton in its sample. The chain has TRBV7-3 and TRBJ2-7; possible D gene TRBD1, 6 bases. The CDR3 sequence is 14 residues long. V was cut by 2 bases and J by 4 bases, with 12 bases left in between. CDR1 and CDR2 (germline): SGHTA, FQGTGA. The CDR3 DNA follows: TGTGCCAGCAGCTTAGGGGGCCAAGGATACGAGCAGTACTTC. Amino acid sequence: CASSLGGQGYEQYF.